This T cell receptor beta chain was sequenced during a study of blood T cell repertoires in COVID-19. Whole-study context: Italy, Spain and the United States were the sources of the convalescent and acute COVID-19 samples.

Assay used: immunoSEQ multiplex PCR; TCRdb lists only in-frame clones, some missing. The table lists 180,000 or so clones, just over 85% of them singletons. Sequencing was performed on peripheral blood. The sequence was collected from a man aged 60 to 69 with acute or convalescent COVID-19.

The CDR3 sequence is CASSAEGQRGQYF. Here the CDR3 DNA reads TGTGCCAGCAGCGCAGAGGGACAAAGGGGACAGTACTTC. The chain employs TRBV7-9 and TRBJ2-5; D is perhaps TRBD1 (6 bases). The CDR3 is 13 amino acids. Between the trimmed V and J ends, which lost 5 bases and 11 bases, there was a span of 18 bases. The germline CDR1 and CDR2 sequences are SEHNR and FQNEAQ (reference sequence). The full variable domain, with the rest looked up from reference TRBV7-9 and TRBJ2-5, is DTGVSQNPRHKITKRGQNVTFRCDPISEHNRLYWYRQTLGQGPEFLTYFQNEAQLEKSRLLSDRFSAERPKGSFSTLEIQRTEQGDSAMYLCASSAEGQRGQYFGPGTRLLVL.